This T cell receptor (beta chain) was identified in a study of T cells after yellow fever vaccination (dated by TCRdb to the late 2010s). Study-level background: Libraries from fractions with low cell numbers were prepared with the SMART-Seq v4 Ultra Low Input RNA kit. To follow T-cell clones before and after primary and booster YFV17D yellow fever vaccination, bulk TCR alpha and beta repertoires were sequenced over time. Two healthy male donors made up the cohort, one aged 18 to 30 years and the other aged 30 to 40 years. Bulk PBMC replicates and cell subsets were isolated from blood drawn at multiple timepoints before and after both primary and secondary immunization.

The paper's findings and limits, for the study overall: Computational filtering was required because FACS-sorted repertoires could contain abundant contaminating clonotypes from the bulk population. Compared with the primary T-cell response, the secondary T-cell response was faster but weaker, reaching its peak on day 5 rather than on day 15. A small fraction of clonotypes showed up in both the CD4 and CD8 compartments, probably as a result of convergent recombination. Only a couple of donors were included in the study, so the extent to which the findings can be generalized is limited. Most clones expanded after primary vaccination were re-detected after the booster (96% of CD4 and around nine tenths of CD8), suggesting broad memory maintenance.

The treatment or condition label on this specimen signifies: live attenuated yellow fever vaccine strain. At each blood-draw timepoint, two biological replicates of bulk PBMCs were obtained. A standard Ficoll-Paque protocol was used to isolate PBMCs from peripheral blood. RNA was extracted with TriZol from bulk PBMCs, CD4 and CD8 fractions, and dextramer-positive and dextramer-negative fractions. The run used an Illumina NovaSeq 6000. TCR cDNA was made using 5'RACE template switching, a step that added a universal primer site and unique molecular identifiers. Priming for cDNA synthesis came from both the TCR alpha and TCR beta constant segments. Two PCR steps were used to amplify libraries, with sample barcodes and sequencing adapters being added in the second step. Libraries were sequenced on Illumina HiSeq 2500 (2x100 bp) or NovaSeq (2x150 bp). The authors' analysis ran thus. Demultiplexing of reads and collapsing into UMI consensus sequences were performed with MIGEC, and V(D)J alignment was carried out with MiXCR. Vaccine-responding clonotypes were defined with edgeR using replicate PBMC samples, requiring FDR below 0.01 and a log2 fold change above 5 up to day 15. Each bulk clonotype was labeled CD4 or CD8 based on which sequenced repertoire, CD4 or CD8, contained the clonotype at higher abundance. The public sequencing data were trimmed at Q25 with fastp and processed into clonotypes with MiXCR by TCRdb, which kept only in-frame beta chains. Each entry merges the rows of one CDR3 protein and shows their most common DNA and genes. The V and J calls, along with clone size, are taken from TCRdb and not from the paper's own processing. The sample profile shows some 400,000 distinct CDR3 sequences; around 20% of them were found once. 15% to 20% of the sample lies in the top ten.

In this sample, this clonotype turned up a few times. No antigen is known for it. Base qualities are not recorded, but no much larger clone differs from it by a single base. V is cut by 5 bases and J by 2 bases, and the space between the germline ends is 15 bases. CDR1 and CDR2, looked up from the germline V gene, are SGHTA and FQGTGA. The CDR3 has 15 amino acids, counting the end cysteine and phenylalanine. Just CDR3 DNA is preserved here, 45 bases in frame from base 1. The receptor was isolated from a young man who received the YFV17D yellow fever vaccine. The sample was PBMCs, taken before the yellow fever booster vaccination. In this chain, TRBV7-3 is recombined with TRBJ1-2, with the D segment identity uncertain. Here the CDR3 is given as CASSPTPTGNYGYTF. The DNA sequence is as follows: TGTGCCAGCAGCCCCACTCCGACGGGGAACTATGGCTACACCTTC. Beyond the CDR3, the reference TRBV7-3 and TRBJ1-2 genes provide the residues; the full variable domain reads: GAGVSQTPSNKVTEKGKYVELRCDPISGHTALYWYRQSLGQGPEFLIYFQGTGAADDSGLPNDRFFAVRPEGSVSTLKIQRTERGDSAVYLCASSPTPTGNYGYTFGSGTRLTVV.